This TCR beta chain was retrieved from a study of T cells in women clearing cervical HPV infection. Study information: Case blood drawn at lesion detection; control blood after infection cleared.

Measured with immunoSEQ multiplex PCR; TCRdb has only the in-frame clones, and not every one. Recorded for this sample: around 20,000 clones. The V end was cut by 4 bases, the J end by 5 bases, with 11 bases between. The CDR3 totals 13 residues. CDR1 and CDR2 from the germline V gene are DFQATT and SNEGSKA (reference sequence). On this clone itself: The read finishes 3 residues shy of the CDR3 end, and the germline J gene is used to complete it.

V is TRBV20-1 and J is TRBJ2-2; D unresolved. Sequenced material: blood buffy coat. The source is a woman between 18 and 70 years old with a cervical HPV16 infection that either progressed to CIN3+ or cleared (not recorded which). The sequenced part of the CDR3 DNA is TGCAGTGCTAACGACGGCGGTACCGGGGAG. It is translated as CSANDGGTGE. The complete CDR3 protein is CSANDGGTGELFF.